This TCR beta chain was profiled in a study of blood T cell repertoires in COVID-19. At the level of the study: Acute and convalescent COVID-19 specimens originated in the United States, Italy and Spain. The analysed material was cDNA or gDNA that came from T cells, B-cell-depleted T cells, or PBMCs.

Original processing methods: The authors estimated nucleated cell counts from reference gene primer amplification. Some clones are missing from TCRdb's copy, which holds only in-frame ones; the method was immunoSEQ multiplex PCR. Clone size and the V and J calls come from that table; the DNA yielded D and trimming. The table records some 200,000 clones, about nine tenths of them present only once. Germline CDR1 and CDR2: SGHDN and FVKESK. Trimming pared 1 base from V and 4 bases from J, leaving 14 bases between. The CDR3 totals 16 residues. Sequencing was carried out using peripheral blood. The source of this sequence is a man in his fifties or sixties with acute or convalescent COVID-19. The chain employs TRBV14 and TRBJ1-3; TRBD1 is a possible D gene (6 bases). The CDR3 sequence: CASSQGWTASGNTIYF. CDR3 nucleotide sequence: TGTGCCAGCAGCCAAGGGTGGACAGCGAGCGGAAACACCATATATTTT.